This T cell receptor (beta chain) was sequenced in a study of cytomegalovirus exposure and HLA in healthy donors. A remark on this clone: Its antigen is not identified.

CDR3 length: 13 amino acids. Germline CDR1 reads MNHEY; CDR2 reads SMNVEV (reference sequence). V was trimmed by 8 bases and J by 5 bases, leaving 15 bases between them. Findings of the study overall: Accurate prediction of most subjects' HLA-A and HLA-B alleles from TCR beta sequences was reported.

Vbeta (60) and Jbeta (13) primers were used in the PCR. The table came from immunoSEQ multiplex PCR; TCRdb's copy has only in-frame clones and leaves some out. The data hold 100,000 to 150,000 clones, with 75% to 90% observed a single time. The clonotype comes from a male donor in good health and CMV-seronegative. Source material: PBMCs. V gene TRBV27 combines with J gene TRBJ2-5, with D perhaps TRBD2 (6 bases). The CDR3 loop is CASRSASVETQYF. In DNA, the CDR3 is TGTGCCAGCCGGTCTGCTAGCGTTGAGACCCAGTACTTC.